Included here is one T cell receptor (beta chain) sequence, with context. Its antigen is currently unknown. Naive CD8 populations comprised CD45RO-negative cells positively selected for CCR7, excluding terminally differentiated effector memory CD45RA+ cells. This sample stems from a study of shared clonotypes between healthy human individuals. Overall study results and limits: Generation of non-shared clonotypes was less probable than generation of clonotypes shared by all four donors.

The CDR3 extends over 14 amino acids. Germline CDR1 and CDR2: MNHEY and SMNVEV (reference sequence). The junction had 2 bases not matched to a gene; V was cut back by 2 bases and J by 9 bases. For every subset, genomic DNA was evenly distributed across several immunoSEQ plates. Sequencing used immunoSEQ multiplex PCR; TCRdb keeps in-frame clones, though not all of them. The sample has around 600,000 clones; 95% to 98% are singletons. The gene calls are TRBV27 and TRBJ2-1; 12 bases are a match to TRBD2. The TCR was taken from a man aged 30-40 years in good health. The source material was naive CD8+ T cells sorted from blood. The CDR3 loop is CASSLETSGSEQFF. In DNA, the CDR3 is TGTGCCAGCAGTTTAGAGACTAGCGGGAGTGAGCAGTTCTTC.